This T cell receptor beta chain was captured in a study of Graves' ophthalmopathy and Graves' hyperthyroidism. Amplifying from RNA transcripts, the study obtained TCR beta CDR3 regions. The workflow started with a first-round RT-PCR run with HTBI primers and then moved on to a second-round multiplex PCR. TCRdb recomputed calls from the multiplex PCR reads with MiXCR, one row per CDR3 protein. Here the sample spans approximately 700,000 distinct CDR3 sequences, approximately 40% being singletons. The CDR3 has 13 amino acids. V was cut by 8 bases and J by 4 bases, with 14 bases left in between. In germline, CDR1 is WNHNN, CDR2 SYGVQD (reference sequence).

What was sequenced was peripheral blood. This TCR was recovered from an adult man with Graves' ophthalmopathy. The chain recombines TRBV10-1 with TRBJ1-2; D is uncertain. The CDR3 reads CASVESQSYGYTF. CDR3 bases: TGCGCCAGCGTTGAGTCGCAGTCCTATGGCTACACCTTC.